This note documents a single TCR beta chain sequence. The data originate from a study of CD8 T cells in Susac syndrome. Germline loops: CDR1 SEHNR, CDR2 FQNEAQ (reference sequence). V was clipped by 5 bases and J by 4 bases; unmatched bases: 6. The CDR3 runs 14 residues. RNA in amounts of about 0.5 to 1 ug was reverse transcribed with random hexamers. The amplification used immunoSEQ multiplex PCR on TCR beta CDR3; it spanned 54 Vbeta and 13 Jbeta. TCRdb itself ran the immunoSEQ multiplex PCR reads through MiXCR, one entry per CDR3 protein. Found here are 200,000 to 300,000 distinct CDR3 sequences, around 93% of them singletons; the top ten hold about 0.071%.

Sequenced material: CD4+ T cells from PBMCs. The receptor's source is a human donor with multiple sclerosis. This sequence joins TRBV7-9 and TRBJ2-3, with 7 nucleotides matching TRBD2. The CDR3 sequence is CASSNRGVPDTQYF. DNA of the CDR3: TGTGCCAGCAGCAACCGGGGGGTCCCAGATACGCAGTATTTT.